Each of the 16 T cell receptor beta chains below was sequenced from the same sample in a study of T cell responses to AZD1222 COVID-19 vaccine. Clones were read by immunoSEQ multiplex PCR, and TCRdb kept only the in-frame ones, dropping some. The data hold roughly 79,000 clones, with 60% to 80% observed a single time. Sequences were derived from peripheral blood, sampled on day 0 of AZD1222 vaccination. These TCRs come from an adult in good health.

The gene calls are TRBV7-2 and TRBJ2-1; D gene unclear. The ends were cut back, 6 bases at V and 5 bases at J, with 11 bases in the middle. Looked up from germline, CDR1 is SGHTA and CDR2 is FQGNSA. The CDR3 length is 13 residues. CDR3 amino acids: CASSSRADNEQFF. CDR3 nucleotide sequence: TGTGCCAGCAGTTCAAGGGCAGACAATGAGCAGTTCTTC.

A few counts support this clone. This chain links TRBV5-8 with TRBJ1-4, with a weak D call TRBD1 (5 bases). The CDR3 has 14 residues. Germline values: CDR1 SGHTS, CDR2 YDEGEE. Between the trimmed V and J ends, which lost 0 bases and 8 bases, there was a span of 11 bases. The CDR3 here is CASSLGRRGEKLFF. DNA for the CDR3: TGTGCCAGCAGCTTGGGCAGGAGGGGCGAAAAACTGTTTTTT.

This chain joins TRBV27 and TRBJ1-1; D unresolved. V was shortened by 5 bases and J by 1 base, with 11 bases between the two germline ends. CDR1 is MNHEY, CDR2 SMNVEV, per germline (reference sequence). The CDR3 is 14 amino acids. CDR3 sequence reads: CASSALPANTEAFF. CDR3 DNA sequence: TGTGCCAGCAGTGCCCTCCCCGCGAACACTGAAGCTTTCTTT.

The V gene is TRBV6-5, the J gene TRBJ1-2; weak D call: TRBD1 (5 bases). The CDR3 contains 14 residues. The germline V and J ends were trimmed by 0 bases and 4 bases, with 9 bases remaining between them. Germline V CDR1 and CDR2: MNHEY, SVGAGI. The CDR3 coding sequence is TGTGCCAGCAGTTACTCTGACAGTTCCTATGGCTACACCTTC. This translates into CASSYSDSSYGYTF.

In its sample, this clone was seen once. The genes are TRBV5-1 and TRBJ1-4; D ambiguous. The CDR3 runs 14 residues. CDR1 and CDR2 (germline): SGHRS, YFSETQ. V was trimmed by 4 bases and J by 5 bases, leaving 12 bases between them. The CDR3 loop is CASSPSAENEKLFF. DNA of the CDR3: TGCGCCAGCAGCCCGTCGGCGGAGAATGAAAAACTGTTTTTT.

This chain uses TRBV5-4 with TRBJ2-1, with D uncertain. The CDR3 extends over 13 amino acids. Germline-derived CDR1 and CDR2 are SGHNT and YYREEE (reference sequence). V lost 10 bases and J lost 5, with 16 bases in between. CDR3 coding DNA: TGTGCCGCAGCCGGGCTAAGGGACAATGAGCAGTTCTTC. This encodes CAAAGLRDNEQFF.

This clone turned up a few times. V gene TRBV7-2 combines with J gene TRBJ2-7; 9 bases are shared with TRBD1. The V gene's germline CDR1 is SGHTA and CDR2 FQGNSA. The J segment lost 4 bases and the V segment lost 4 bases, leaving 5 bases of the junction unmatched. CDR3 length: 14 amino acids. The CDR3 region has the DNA TGTGCCAGCAGCTCCGGGACAGGGTTTTACGAGCAGTACTTC. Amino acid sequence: CASSSGTGFYEQYF.

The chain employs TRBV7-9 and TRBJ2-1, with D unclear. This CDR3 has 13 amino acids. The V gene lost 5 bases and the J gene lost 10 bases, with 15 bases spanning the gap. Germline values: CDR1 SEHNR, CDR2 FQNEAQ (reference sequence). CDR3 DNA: TGTGCCAGCAGCCCCGACGCCGCACGGGAGCAGTTCTTC. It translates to CASSPDAAREQFF.

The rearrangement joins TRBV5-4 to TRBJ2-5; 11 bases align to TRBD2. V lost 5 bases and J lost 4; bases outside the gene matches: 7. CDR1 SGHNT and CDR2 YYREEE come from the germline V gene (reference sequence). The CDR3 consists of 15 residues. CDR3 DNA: TGTGCCAGCAGTTCGGGGACTAGCGGAGTAGAGACCCAGTACTTC. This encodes CASSSGTSGVETQYF. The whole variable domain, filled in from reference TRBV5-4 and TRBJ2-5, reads ETGVTQSPTHLIKTRGQQVTLRCSSQSGHNTVSWYQQALGQGPQFIFQYYREEENGRGNFPPRFSGLQFPNYSSELNVNALELDDSALYLCASSSGTSGVETQYFGPGTRLLVL.

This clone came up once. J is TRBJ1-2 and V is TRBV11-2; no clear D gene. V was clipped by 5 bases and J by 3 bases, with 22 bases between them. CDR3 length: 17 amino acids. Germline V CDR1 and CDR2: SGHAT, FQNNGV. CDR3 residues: CASSPLLGSSIYYGYTF. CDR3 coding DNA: TGTGCCAGCAGCCCCCTATTGGGCAGCTCTATCTACTATGGCTACACCTTC.

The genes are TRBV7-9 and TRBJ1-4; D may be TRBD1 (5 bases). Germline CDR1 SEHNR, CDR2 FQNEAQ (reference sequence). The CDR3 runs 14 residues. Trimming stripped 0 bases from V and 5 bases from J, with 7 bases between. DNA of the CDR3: TGTGCCAGCAGCTTAGCACAGGAGAATGAAAAACTGTTTTTT. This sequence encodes CASSLAQENEKLFF. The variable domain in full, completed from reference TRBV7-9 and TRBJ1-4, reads DTGVSQNPRHKITKRGQNVTFRCDPISEHNRLYWYRQTLGQGPEFLTYFQNEAQLEKSRLLSDRFSAERPKGSFSTLEIQRTEQGDSAMYLCASSLAQENEKLFFGSGTQLSVL.

Written as DNA, the CDR3 is TGCAGCTCTAGGGGGCGCCTAGGGGGCACAGATACGCAGTATTTT. It specifies CSSRGRLGGTDTQYF. This chain joins TRBV29-1 and TRBJ2-3, with 7 nucleotides matching TRBD1. From germline, CDR1 is SQVTM and CDR2 ANQGSEA. The CDR3 has 15 residues. V shed 8 bases, J shed 1 base, and the junction held 12 bases outside the gene matches.

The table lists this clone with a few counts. CDR3 nucleotides: TGTGCCATCAGTGACTTACCGTCCTACAATGAGCAGTTCTTC. Translation gives CAISDLPSYNEQFF. The chain has TRBV10-3 and TRBJ2-1; D uncertain. The CDR3 covers 14 residues. V lost 3 bases, J lost 1 base, and 7 bases lay in between. Germline CDR1 and CDR2: ENHRY and SYGVKD.

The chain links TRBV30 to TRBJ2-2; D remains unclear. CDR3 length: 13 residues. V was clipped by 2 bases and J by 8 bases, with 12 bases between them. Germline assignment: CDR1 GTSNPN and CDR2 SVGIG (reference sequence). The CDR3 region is CAWSPLRAGELFF. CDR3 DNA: TGTGCCTGGAGTCCCCTCCGTGCGGGGGAGCTGTTTTTT.

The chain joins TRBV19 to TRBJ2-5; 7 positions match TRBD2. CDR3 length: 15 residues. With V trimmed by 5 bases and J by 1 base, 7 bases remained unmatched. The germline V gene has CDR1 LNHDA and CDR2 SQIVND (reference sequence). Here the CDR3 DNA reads TGTGCCAGTAGTCCCCTTGGGAGGGGCCAAGAGACCCAGTACTTC. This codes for CASSPLGRGQETQYF.

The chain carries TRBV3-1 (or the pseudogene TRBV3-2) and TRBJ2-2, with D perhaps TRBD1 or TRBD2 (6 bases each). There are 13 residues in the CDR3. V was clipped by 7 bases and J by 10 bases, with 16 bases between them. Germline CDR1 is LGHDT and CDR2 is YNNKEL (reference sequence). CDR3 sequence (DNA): TGTGCCAGCACCTTGAGGGGGGAGGTGGAGCTGTTTTTT. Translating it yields CASTLRGEVELFF.